Below are 14 T cell receptor beta chains sequenced from a single sample in a study of blood T cell repertoires in COVID-19. This table comes from immunoSEQ multiplex PCR, and its TCRdb copy is limited to in-frame clones, with some not included. The sample has 200,000 or so clones; 70% to 90% are singletons. The sample consisted of peripheral blood. These receptors all come from a person aged 70 to 85 with COVID-19, enrolled during active disease.

The V and J genes are TRBV19 and TRBJ1-5, with a tentative D call TRBD1 (6 bases). Looked up from germline, CDR1 is LNHDA and CDR2 is SQIVND (reference sequence). Trimming stripped 3 bases from V and 9 bases from J, with 21 bases between. The CDR3 loop spans 16 amino acids. CDR3 amino acids: CASSIVLGDTIRPQHF. The CDR3 nucleotides read TGTGCCAGTAGTATTGTATTGGGGGACACCATACGGCCCCAGCATTTT.

This chain connects TRBV2 to TRBJ2-7, with 8 bases matching TRBD2. The CDR3 has 14 residues. V shed 2 bases, J shed 4 bases, and the junction held 4 bases outside the gene matches. The germline gives CDR1 SNHLY, CDR2 FYNNEI. CDR3 loop: CASSEFTSGYEQYF. CDR3 nucleotide sequence: TGTGCCAGCAGTGAATTTACTAGCGGTTACGAGCAGTACTTC.

The rearrangement links TRBV7-8 to TRBJ2-3; 10 bases are shared with TRBD1. The CDR3 consists of 15 residues. Germline V lookup: CDR1 SGHVS, CDR2 FQNEAQ. The trim removed 5 bases at V and 1 base at J, leaving 3 bases unmatched. In DNA, the CDR3 is TGTGCCAGCAGCAGGGACAGGGGTGGCACAGATACGCAGTATTTT. Residues: CASSRDRGGTDTQYF.

V and J are TRBV4-3 and TRBJ2-2; 7 nucleotides agree with TRBD2. CDR1 and CDR2 from the germline V gene are LGHNA and YSLEER. Trimming removed 1 base from V and 9 bases from J; junction bases left unmatched: 8. This CDR3 region has 15 residues. CDR3 sequence: CASSQAGGGNRELFF. In DNA form, the CDR3 reads TGCGCCAGCAGCCAAGCGGGCGGGGGAAACCGGGAGCTGTTTTTT.

The chain couples TRBV10-3 to TRBJ2-3, with D possibly being TRBD1 (6 bases). CDR1 is ENHRY and CDR2 is SYGVKD in the germline V gene. The V and J ends lost 3 bases and 4 bases respectively, with 11 bases between them. The CDR3 is made up of 14 amino acids. CDR3 nucleotide sequence: TGTGCCATCAGTGATTACAGGGTATCAGATACGCAGTATTTT. It specifies CAISDYRVSDTQYF.

This clone was seen a single time. CDR3 bases: TGTGCCAGCAGTTTTTCCCCGGGTCAGCCCCAGCATTTT. Its translation: CASSFSPGQPQHF. This chain uses TRBV12-3 or TRBV12-4 with TRBJ1-5; no firm D call. The V end lost 3 bases, the J end lost 6 bases, and 9 bases lay between the germline ends. This CDR3 comprises 13 residues.

This clone came up once. This chain joins TRBV6-6 and TRBJ1-6; 10 nucleotides line up with TRBD1. Germline CDR1 is MNHNY and CDR2 is SVGAGI (reference sequence). There are 15 residues in the CDR3. V gave up 6 bases and J gave up 6 bases; unmatched junction bases: 5. In DNA form, the CDR3 reads TGTGCCAGCAGCCTGGGACAGGGGATTAATTCACCCCTCCACTTT. Translated, it gives CASSLGQGINSPLHF.

This sequence joins TRBV11-3 and TRBJ1-5, with D possibly being TRBD1 (5 bases). Trimming pared 5 bases from V and 0 bases from J, leaving 17 bases between. The V gene's germline CDR1 is SGHNT and CDR2 YENEEA. This CDR3 has 17 residues. CDR3 nucleotide sequence: TGTGCCAGCAGCCCCCTTAATGGACAAATTAGCAATCAGCCCCAGCATTTT. This translates into CASSPLNGQISNQPQHF.

The chain is built from TRBV29-1 and TRBJ1-5; no clear D gene. Trimming removed 7 bases at V and 4 bases at J, with 14 bases between. Looked up from germline, CDR1 is SQVTM and CDR2 is ANQGSEA. The CDR3 consists of 13 residues. CDR3 nucleotide sequence: TGCAGCGCTCGGGTGGTAGAGAATCAGCCCCAGCATTTT. This encodes CSARVVENQPQHF.

The chain combines TRBV12-5 with TRBJ2-3; a weak D match, TRBD2 (6 bases). Trimming shortened V by 1 base and J by 0 bases, and 20 bases separated the two germline ends. This CDR3 has 19 residues. From germline, CDR1 is LGHNT and CDR2 FRNRAP. In nucleotides, the CDR3 is TGTGCTAGTGGTTTGGCCCCCAAGGAGTTGGGGGGAAGCACAGATACGCAGTATTTT. As protein: CASGLAPKELGGSTDTQYF.

The V call is TRBV18, the J call TRBJ2-5, with TRBD1 matching over 11 bases. With V trimmed by 2 bases and J by 5 bases, 10 bases remained unmatched. The length of the CDR3 is 17 residues. Germline V lookup: CDR1 KGHSH, CDR2 LQKENI. The CDR3 loop is CASSPIGQGAIMETQYF. The DNA for the CDR3 is TGTGCCAGCTCACCAATAGGACAGGGGGCTATTATGGAGACCCAGTACTTC. Complete variable domain (other parts from reference TRBV18 and TRBJ2-5): NAGVMQNPRHLVRRRGQEARLRCSPMKGHSHVYWYRQLPEEGLKFMVYLQKENIIDESGMPKERFSAEFPKEGPSILRIQQVVRGDSAAYFCASSPIGQGAIMETQYFGPGTRLLVL.

The V and J genes are TRBV4-3 and TRBJ2-7; D possibly corresponds to TRBD1 (7 bases). Germline V lookup: CDR1 LGHNA, CDR2 YSLEER. This CDR3 contains 15 residues. Trimming removed 0 bases at V and 7 bases at J, with 16 bases between. CDR3: CASSQDSEGAREQYF. The CDR3 region has the DNA TGCGCCAGCAGCCAAGACTCGGAGGGGGCGCGTGAGCAGTACTTC.

About this clone itself: The sample contains more than one DNA sequence encoding this CDR3. The chain uses TRBV28 and TRBJ1-5; 7 bases line up with TRBD1. The CDR3 spans 16 residues. V lost 6 bases, J lost 2 bases, and 10 bases stayed unmatched. CDR1 is MDHEN, CDR2 SYDVKM, per germline. For the CDR3, the DNA is TGTGCCAGCAGCTACCCCCCGGGACAGCGCAATCAGCCCCAGCATTTT. The encoded protein is CASSYPPGQRNQPQHF.

J is TRBJ2-3 and V is TRBV10-3, with a weak D call TRBD1 (6 bases). V lost 3 bases and J 4 bases, leaving 26 bases between the germline ends. Germline loops: CDR1 ENHRY, CDR2 SYGVKD. This CDR3 has 19 amino acids. The chain's CDR3 is CAISDPPGVGPAASDTQYF. DNA of the CDR3: TGTGCCATCAGTGACCCCCCAGGGGTTGGTCCCGCTGCCTCAGATACGCAGTATTTT.